Shown below are 26 T cell receptor beta chains from a single sample sequenced in a study of beta chain features in type 1 diabetes. The whole isolated RNA underwent reverse transcription, so sequencing captured expressed TCRB transcripts. Sequenced by immunoSEQ multiplex PCR; TCRdb stores in-frame clones only, minus some. The table lists a few hundred thousand clones, 9.5% to 13% of them singletons. The antigens of these receptors remain unknown. Broader study findings: Patients with Type 1 diabetes showed moderately but significantly shorter TCRB CDR3s in all four CD4+ subsets.

The sequenced material came from naive CD4+ T cells from blood. The receptor source for this set is a man aged 25 to 40 with type 1 diabetes.

The chain recombines TRBV10-3 with TRBJ2-2, with 10 bases matching TRBD2. The CDR3 has 15 amino acids. J gave up 6 bases and V 11 bases, and 12 bases lay outside the gene matches. Germline V gene sequence: CDR1 ENHRY, CDR2 SYGVKD. The CDR3 DNA sequence: TGTGCCTCAACCCAGCGGGGGGGCCGCGCCGGGGAGCTGTTTTTT. As protein: CASTQRGGRAGELFF.

This clone was observed a few times. CDR3 coding DNA: TGTGCCAGCAGCCCCTCTCAGGGGGGCAAGACCCAGTACTTC. It specifies CASSPSQGGKTQYF. This rearrangement joins TRBV6-6 to TRBJ2-5; a weak D match, TRBD1 (7 bases). The CDR3 has 14 amino acids. Trimming stripped 6 bases from V and 6 bases from J, with 17 bases between. Germline V gene lookup returns CDR1 MNHNY and CDR2 SVGAGI (reference sequence).

This clone turned up a few times. The chain couples TRBV7-2 to TRBJ1-2; possible D gene TRBD1, 6 bases. This CDR3 is 15 amino acids long. Germline V gene data show CDR1 as SGHTA and CDR2 as FQGNSA. With 3 bases removed from V and 5 bases from J, the gap between germline ends came to 16 bases. The CDR3 here is CASSFTRTDRYGYTF. CDR3 sequence (DNA): TGTGCCAGCAGCTTCACCAGGACAGATCGATATGGCTACACCTTC.

There are a few counts of this clone. The V gene is TRBV29-1, the J gene TRBJ2-6, with D maybe TRBD2 (5 bases). Germline assignment: CDR1 SQVTM and CDR2 ANQGSEA. The V end lost 4 bases, the J end lost 0 bases, and 7 bases lay between the germline ends. This CDR3 spans 14 amino acids. This chain's CDR3 is CSVGGSSGANVLTF. CDR3 nucleotides: TGCAGCGTTGGAGGGAGCTCTGGGGCCAACGTCCTGACTTTC.

V and J are TRBV4-3 and TRBJ2-7; 10 bases line up with TRBD1. Per germline, CDR1 LGHNA and CDR2 YSLEER. V was clipped by 1 base and J by 4 bases; unmatched bases: 4. The CDR3 is 15 amino acids. CDR3 DNA sequence: TGCGCCAGCAGCCAAGGGACAGGGGGTTGGTACGAGCAGTACTTC. Translation: CASSQGTGGWYEQYF.

The V and J genes are TRBV7-6 and TRBJ2-5; no definite D call. Trimming took off 2 bases at V and 1 base at J, with 5 bases between the two ends. This CDR3 spans 13 amino acids. From germline, CDR1 is SGHVS and CDR2 FNYEAQ. The CDR3 here is CASSLSIQETQYF. The CDR3 coding sequence is TGTGCCAGCAGCTTATCTATCCAAGAGACCCAGTACTTC.

The genes are TRBV25-1 and TRBJ1-4; 7 bases fit TRBD1. V lost 6 bases, J lost 3 bases, and 1 base stayed unmatched. There are 13 residues in the CDR3. In germline, CDR1 is MGHDK, CDR2 SYGVNS. CDR3 in DNA: TGTGCCAGCAGGCAGGGGGCTAATGAAAAACTGTTTTTT. This translates into CASRQGANEKLFF.

The chain links TRBV29-1 to TRBJ1-2; TRBD1 is a possible D gene (6 bases). CDR3 length: 16 amino acids. V lost 5 bases and J 4 bases, leaving 23 bases between the germline ends. In germline, CDR1 is SQVTM, CDR2 ANQGSEA. CDR3: CSVRSTGGWNAYGYTF. In nucleotides, the CDR3 is TGCAGCGTTCGGTCGACGGGGGGCTGGAACGCCTATGGCTACACCTTC.

The V and J genes are TRBV9 and TRBJ2-1, with 9 bases fitting TRBD2. The CDR3 is 15 residues long. V shed 4 bases and J 8 bases; nucleotides not matched to a gene: 10. Germline assignment: CDR1 SGDLS and CDR2 YYNGEE. CDR3 nucleotides: TGTGCCAGCAGCCACGAGCGGGGGGCCGTAGATGAGCAGTTCTTC. Protein product: CASSHERGAVDEQFF.

This clone has more than one count but fewer than ten. The J gene is TRBJ1-6, the V gene TRBV28; no clear D. The CDR3 is 12 residues long. Trimming removed 7 bases from V and 8 bases from J, with 9 bases in between. Germline loops: CDR1 MDHEN, CDR2 SYDVKM. CDR3 residues: CASNPRDSPLHF. CDR3 nucleotides: TGTGCCAGCAACCCACGGGATTCACCCCTCCACTTT.

V usage is TRBV9 and J usage is TRBJ1-5; 10 positions agree with TRBD1. Germline V gene data show CDR1 as SGDLS and CDR2 as YYNGEE. CDR3 length: 15 residues. V gave up 3 bases and J gave up 5 bases; unmatched junction bases: 5. The CDR3 loop reads CASSGSGTGDQPQHF. In DNA, the CDR3 is TGTGCCAGCAGCGGATCCGGGACAGGGGATCAGCCCCAGCATTTT.

This clone showed up just a few times. V usage is TRBV6-5 and J usage is TRBJ1-1; no clear D. This CDR3 comprises 15 residues. Per germline, CDR1 MNHEY and CDR2 SVGAGI. V lost 0 bases to trimming and J lost 0 bases, with 8 bases between them. CDR3 amino acids: CASSYSRSVNTEAFF. The CDR3 DNA sequence: TGTGCCAGCAGTTACTCGCGTTCTGTGAACACTGAAGCTTTCTTT.

V usage is TRBV19 and J usage is TRBJ2-5, with D possibly TRBD1 on 7 matching bases. CDR1 and CDR2 (germline): LNHDA, SQIVND (reference sequence). Trimming took 5 bases from V and 4 from J, leaving 14 bases between them. There are 14 residues in the CDR3. The CDR3 DNA follows: TGTGCCAGTAGTGAGGACAGGCGGGGAGAGACCCAGTACTTC. Its protein is CASSEDRRGETQYF.

J is TRBJ2-2 and V is TRBV28, with a weak D call TRBD1 (6 bases). The CDR3 covers 13 residues. Germline V gene sequence: CDR1 MDHEN, CDR2 SYDVKM. The germline V and J ends were trimmed by 7 bases and 3 bases, with 9 bases remaining between them. The CDR3 here is CASMDSYTGELFF. DNA of the CDR3: TGTGCCAGCATGGACAGCTACACCGGGGAGCTGTTTTTT.

The chain employs TRBV7-2 and TRBJ1-2; D uncertain. This CDR3 has 15 residues. V was clipped by 4 bases and J by 3 bases, with 15 bases between them. CDR1 is SGHTA and CDR2 is FQGNSA in the germline V gene. Written as DNA, the CDR3 is TGTGCCAGCAGCTCCCGAGGAGAGTTAGACTATGGCTACACCTTC. It codes for CASSSRGELDYGYTF.

This clone turned up a few times. This chain joins TRBV7-9 and TRBJ1-6; D may be TRBD1 (6 bases). CDR1 is SEHNR, CDR2 FQNEAQ, per germline (reference sequence). Trimming took 6 bases from V and 5 from J, leaving 11 bases between them. This CDR3 is 14 amino acids long. Written as DNA, the CDR3 is TGTGCCAGCAGGTTTACAGGGAATAATTCACCCCTCCACTTT. Its translation: CASRFTGNNSPLHF.

This clone was seen a handful of times. The V call is TRBV30, the J call TRBJ1-2; TRBD1 is a possible D gene (5 bases). The V end was cut by 0 bases, the J end by 3 bases, with 8 bases between. CDR3 length equals 13 residues. Per the germline V gene, CDR1 is GTSNPN and CDR2 is SVGIG (reference sequence). DNA of the CDR3: TGTGCCTGGAGTGTTCAGGGCGACTATGGCTACACCTTC. It yields the protein CAWSVQGDYGYTF.

The chain couples TRBV4-2 to TRBJ1-4; no firm D call. Germline values: CDR1 LGHNA, CDR2 YNFKEQ. This CDR3 contains 15 residues. V was clipped by 7 bases and J by 5 bases, with 17 bases between them. The CDR3 nucleotides are TGTGCCAGCACCCCCAGGTCGGCAGGAAATGAAAAACTGTTTTTT. It yields the protein CASTPRSAGNEKLFF.

This clone occurred a few times. The chain uses TRBV6-6 and TRBJ2-1, with 8 bases matching TRBD1. Germline V gene sequence: CDR1 MNHNY, CDR2 SVGAGI (reference sequence). The junction had 9 bases not matched to a gene; V was cut back by 4 bases and J by 4 bases. The CDR3 totals 16 residues. The CDR3: CASSLYWTGPYNEQFF. CDR3 bases: TGTGCCAGCAGTTTATATTGGACAGGGCCGTACAATGAGCAGTTCTTC.

There are a few counts of this clone. V is TRBV5-4 and J is TRBJ2-7, with 11 bases matching TRBD1. The J segment lost 4 bases and the V segment lost 1 base, leaving 7 bases of the junction unmatched. CDR3 length: 16 residues. CDR1 and CDR2 from the germline V gene are SGHNT and YYREEE (reference sequence). The CDR3 DNA sequence: TGTGCCAGCAGCTTGATCGGACAGGGGGCGCGGTACGAGCAGTACTTC. The encoded protein is CASSLIGQGARYEQYF. Based on the CDR3 plus reference TRBV5-4 and TRBJ2-7, the full variable domain is ETGVTQSPTHLIKTRGQQVTLRCSSQSGHNTVSWYQQALGQGPQFIFQYYREEENGRGNFPPRFSGLQFPNYSSELNVNALELDDSALYLCASSLIGQGARYEQYFGPGTRLTVT.

The rearrangement joins TRBV27 to TRBJ2-3; a possible D gene is TRBD2 (5 bases). Germline assignment: CDR1 MNHEY and CDR2 SMNVEV (reference sequence). V lost 3 bases and J lost 5, with 9 bases in between. This CDR3 contains 13 residues. The CDR3 loop reads CASSFTRGDTQYF. In DNA form, the CDR3 reads TGTGCCAGCAGTTTTACCCGGGGAGATACGCAGTATTTT.

Worth noting for this clone: At one boundary the junction diverges from the germline segment, which might be a read error. V gene TRBV2 combines with J gene TRBJ2-7, with a tentative D call TRBD1 (6 bases). The germline CDR1 and CDR2 sequences are SNHLY and FYNNEI. CDR3 length: 11 residues. This CDR3 is CASSVRGQGSF. The CDR3 DNA sequence: TGTGCCAGCAGTGTTAGGGGTCAGGGGAGCTTC.

This clone was seen a handful of times. The gene calls are TRBV4-3 and TRBJ2-3; 10 nucleotides align to TRBD2. Germline CDR1 LGHNA, CDR2 YSLEER. Losses at the gene ends were 4 bases for V and 4 bases for J; bases not matched to a gene: 8. The CDR3 sequence is 16 residues long. DNA for the CDR3: TGCGCCAGCAGCCTGGGTGGGACTAGCGTCCCAGATACGCAGTATTTT. Translation: CASSLGGTSVPDTQYF.

The V and J genes are TRBV18 and TRBJ2-5, with D possibly TRBD1 on 5 matching bases. Germline CDR1 KGHSH, CDR2 LQKENI. This CDR3 contains 14 residues. V lost 2 bases to trimming and J lost 5 bases, with 12 bases between them. DNA of the CDR3: TGTGCCAGCTCACCATTTGAGCAGGGCGAGACCCAGTACTTC. Amino acid sequence: CASSPFEQGETQYF. Using reference TRBV18 and TRBJ2-5 for the parts outside the CDR3, the full variable domain is NAGVMQNPRHLVRRRGQEARLRCSPMKGHSHVYWYRQLPEEGLKFMVYLQKENIIDESGMPKERFSAEFPKEGPSILRIQQVVRGDSAAYFCASSPFEQGETQYFGPGTRLLVL.

The chain is built from TRBV19 and TRBJ1-2; tentatively, D is TRBD1 (5 bases). This CDR3 comprises 12 residues. The V gene lost 4 bases and the J gene lost 9 bases, with 12 bases spanning the gap. Germline V lookup: CDR1 LNHDA, CDR2 SQIVND (reference sequence). CDR3 nucleotide sequence: TGTGCCAGTAGTACCAGGGCCTCGCGCTACACCTTC. It translates to CASSTRASRYTF.

The chain carries TRBV18 and TRBJ1-1, with unresolved D. Germline assignment: CDR1 KGHSH and CDR2 LQKENI. This CDR3 region has 13 residues. Trimming took off 1 base at V and 1 base at J, with 4 bases between the two ends. The CDR3 sequence: CASSPRANTEAFF. The DNA of the CDR3 is TGTGCCAGCTCACCACGGGCGAACACTGAAGCTTTCTTT.